This T cell receptor beta chain emerged from a study of blood T cell repertoires in COVID-19. Turning to the study itself: The samples span acute and convalescent COVID-19 from the United States, Italy and Spain.

Authors' analysis steps: Nucleated cell counts were estimated from reference gene primer amplification. Repertoires were generated with immunoSEQ multiplex PCR, while TCRdb's copy carries only in-frame clones and drops some. V and J calls and clone size come straight from that table; D and trimming were deduced from the DNA. Seen here are approximately 240,000 clones, approximately 92% observed once, and the top ten hold 3% to 4%. V gave up 6 bases and J gave up 5 bases; unmatched junction bases: 10. Germline assignment: CDR1 MNHEY and CDR2 SVGAGI. CDR3 length: 15 amino acids. Recruitment covered about 25 US areas and drew participants whose ages spanned roughly 18 to 95 years.

The chain links TRBV6-5 to TRBJ2-7; 10 positions agree with TRBD1. Material: PBMCs or T cells enriched from blood (not recorded which). The sequence was obtained from a woman under 30 in a cohort exposed to, infected with or recovered from COVID-19 (not recorded which). The CDR3 loop is CASRPDRGQLNEQYF. CDR3 sequence (DNA): TGTGCCAGCAGACCCGACAGGGGGCAGCTAAACGAGCAGTACTTC.